This TCR beta chain was observed in a study of T cell responses to AZD1222 COVID-19 vaccine. Profiling relied on immunoSEQ multiplex PCR, and the TCRdb table lists in-frame clones only, not all of them. The sample has about 130,000 clones; 85% to 95% are singletons. This clone came up a few times. V was pared by 0 bases and J by 4 bases, with 12 bases between. Germline V gives CDR1 LGHDT, CDR2 YNNKEL (reference sequence). This CDR3 has 16 amino acids. This receptor was obtained from an adult in good health. Specimen: peripheral blood, collected on day 0 of AZD1222 vaccination. The chain joins TRBV3-1 (or the pseudogene TRBV3-2) to TRBJ2-2; possible D gene TRBD2, 6 bases. CDR3 amino acids: CASSQDSGRGTGELFF. As DNA, the CDR3 is TGTGCCAGCAGCCAAGATTCCGGGAGAGGCACCGGGGAGCTGTTTTTT.